Below, 24 T cell receptor beta chains from the same sample are listed, as sequenced in a study of sequential checkpoint blockade in melanoma. The treatment here: randomized to nivolumab then ipilimumab (arm A) or the reverse (arm B). Method: immunoSEQ multiplex PCR; TCRdb's copy keeps in-frame clones and lacks some. The sample yields 4,900 or so clones, 35% to 40% seen once. The source was tumor tissue (inferred from file names), collected from a patient given nivolumab and ipilimumab in sequence. All receptors come from a human donor with melanoma.

The rearrangement uses TRBV29-1 and TRBJ2-6; D may correspond to TRBD1 or TRBD2 (5 bases each). This CDR3 is 15 amino acids long. From germline, CDR1 is SQVTM and CDR2 ANQGSEA. With 7 bases removed from V and 0 bases from J, the gap between germline ends came to 13 bases. CDR3 in amino acids: CSAFGAHSGANVLTF. In DNA, the CDR3 is TGCAGCGCCTTCGGGGCCCACTCTGGGGCCAACGTCCTGACTTTC.

V is TRBV19 and J is TRBJ2-7; TRBD2 is a possible D gene (6 bases). CDR3 length equals 12 residues. Germline V gene data show CDR1 as LNHDA and CDR2 as SQIVND (reference sequence). Trimming stripped 6 bases from V and 6 bases from J, with 12 bases between. CDR3 coding DNA: TGTGCCAGTAGCGACCTCGGGGGCGAGCAGTACTTC. Translation: CASSDLGGEQYF.

V is TRBV19 and J is TRBJ1-5; D gene unclear. The CDR3 contains 13 residues. Trimming pared 3 bases from V and 5 bases from J, leaving 8 bases between. CDR1 LNHDA and CDR2 SQIVND come from the germline V gene (reference sequence). CDR3: CASSMGLDQPQHF. In DNA, the CDR3 is TGTGCCAGTAGTATGGGTCTCGATCAGCCCCAGCATTTT. The entire variable domain, with the rest obtained from reference TRBV19 and TRBJ1-5, is as follows: DGGITQSPKYLFRKEGQNVTLSCEQNLNHDAMYWYRQDPGQGLRLIYYSQIVNDFQKGDIAEGYSVSREKKESFPLTVTSAQKNPTAFYLCASSMGLDQPQHFGDGTRLSIL.

This clone was seen more than once but under ten times. The chain joins TRBV6-7 to TRBJ2-4; TRBD2 matches at 14 bases. TRBV6-7 is reported as an ORF; its role is uncertain. The CDR3 sequence is 17 residues long. V lost 5 bases to trimming and J lost 6 bases; unmatched junction nucleotides: 9. CDR3 region: CASSEAGLAGVRNIQYF. DNA for the CDR3: TGTGCCAGCAGTGAAGCGGGACTAGCGGGAGTTCGAAACATTCAGTACTTC.

The chain joins TRBV28 to TRBJ1-1; 7 nucleotides align to TRBD1. This CDR3 has 13 amino acids. Looked up from germline, CDR1 is MDHEN and CDR2 is SYDVKM. Trimming took 6 bases from V and 5 from J; bases not matched to a gene: 6. CDR3 nucleotide sequence: TGTGCCAGCAGGTTACAGGGGTGGACTGAAGCTTTCTTT. It encodes CASRLQGWTEAFF.

V and J are TRBV14 and TRBJ2-1; 9 bases are a match to TRBD2. This CDR3 is built from 15 residues. Losses at the gene ends were 11 bases for V and 11 bases for J; bases not matched to a gene: 19. Per the germline V gene, CDR1 is SGHDN and CDR2 is FVKESK. The CDR3 spells CASRPMGGREGQQFF. Here the CDR3 DNA reads TGTGCCTCCAGACCAATGGGCGGGAGGGAGGGGCAGCAGTTCTTC. The full variable domain, completed using reference TRBV14 and TRBJ2-1, is EAGVTQFPSHSVIEKGQTVTLRCDPISGHDNLYWYRRVMGKEIKFLLHFVKESKQDESGMPNNRFLAERTGGTYSTLKVQPAELEDSGVYFCASRPMGGREGQQFFGPGTRLTVL.

V is TRBV7-6 and J is TRBJ1-2, with D unclear. Trimming left V 5 bases short and J 2 bases short, with 15 bases between. Germline CDR1 is SGHVS and CDR2 is FNYEAQ. The CDR3 has 15 amino acids. The DNA for the CDR3 is TGTGCCAGCAGCCCCGACCGGCTGGAGAACTATGGCTACACCTTC. Translating gives CASSPDRLENYGYTF. The whole variable domain, filled in from reference TRBV7-6 and TRBJ1-2, reads GAGVSQSPRYKVTKRGQDVALRCDPISGHVSLYWYRQALGQGPEFLTYFNYEAQQDKSGLPNDRFSAERPEGSISTLTIQRTEQRDSAMYRCASSPDRLENYGYTFGSGTRLTVV.

The chain is built from TRBV18 and TRBJ2-2; the D gene is possibly TRBD2 (5 bases). The CDR3 is 14 residues long. Deletions cut 7 bases from V and 0 bases from J, with 9 bases between. The germline gives CDR1 KGHSH, CDR2 LQKENI. CDR3 amino acids: CASYRTSNTGELFF. CDR3 coding DNA: TGTGCCAGCTACCGGACTTCGAACACCGGGGAGCTGTTTTTT.

By its share, this clone is medium-sized. J is TRBJ1-2 and V is TRBV9, with 9 bases identical to TRBD1. Unmatched junction bases numbered 21, after V lost 4 bases and J lost 8 bases. Per the germline V gene, CDR1 is SGDLS and CDR2 is YYNGEE. The CDR3 contains 18 residues. CDR3 in amino acids: CASSSYWGQGSPLRGYTF. CDR3 coding DNA: TGTGCCAGCAGCTCCTATTGGGGACAGGGCTCCCCATTAAGGGGCTACACCTTC.

V gene TRBV19 combines with J gene TRBJ2-7; 7 positions match TRBD1. Germline V gene lookup returns CDR1 LNHDA and CDR2 SQIVND (reference sequence). The CDR3 is 14 residues long. With 1 base clipped from V and 1 base from J, the junction kept 1 base outside the gene matches. The CDR3 nucleotides are TGTGCCAGTAGTATAGCGGGACAGTCCTACGAGCAGTACTTC. It translates to CASSIAGQSYEQYF.

Worth noting for this clone: The read gets to within 1 residue of the CDR3 end, and the germline J gene fills in the rest. The gene calls are TRBV10-3 and TRBJ2-3; D not certain. Germline V gene lookup returns CDR1 ENHRY and CDR2 SYGVKD. V lost 1 base and J lost 2, with 1 base in between. The CDR3 spans 12 residues. This CDR3 reads CAISEFTDTQYF. The covered CDR3 bases are TGTGCCATCAGTGAGTTCACAGATACGCAGTAT.

This chain joins TRBV30 and TRBJ1-2; no firm D call. Germline V lookup: CDR1 GTSNPN, CDR2 SVGIG (reference sequence). CDR3 length: 15 amino acids. With 0 bases removed from V and 4 bases from J, the gap between germline ends came to 15 bases. CDR3: CAWSVGWGNSYGYTF. The DNA of the CDR3 is TGTGCCTGGAGTGTTGGGTGGGGAAATTCCTATGGCTACACCTTC.

This sequence joins TRBV30 and TRBJ2-1; D is perhaps TRBD2 (5 bases). Deletions cut 3 bases from V and 6 bases from J, with 9 bases between. Germline V gives CDR1 GTSNPN, CDR2 SVGIG (reference sequence). The CDR3 covers 12 residues. The DNA for the CDR3 is TGTGCCTGGAGCGGGATTATCAATGAGCAGTTCTTC. This translates into CAWSGIINEQFF.

The V call is TRBV9, the J call TRBJ1-2; 8 positions match TRBD1. The V segment lost 3 bases and the J segment 8 bases; nucleotides outside the gene matches: 12. From germline, CDR1 is SGDLS and CDR2 YYNGEE. The CDR3 loop spans 15 amino acids. DNA for the CDR3: TGTGCCAGCAGCGGTGACAGGGGCCCCTCGGGAGGCTACACCTTC. Its translation: CASSGDRGPSGGYTF.

This clone was picked up a small number of times. The chain recombines TRBV11-3 with TRBJ2-3; D possibly corresponds to TRBD1 (5 bases). The V and J ends lost 3 bases and 4 bases respectively, with 11 bases between them. The V gene's germline CDR1 is SGHNT and CDR2 YENEEA. The CDR3 covers 14 residues. In nucleotides, the CDR3 is TGTGCCAGCAGCTTGAAGGGGTTACCAGATACGCAGTATTTT. Its translation is CASSLKGLPDTQYF.

This clone is medium-sized by share. The chain carries TRBV7-1 and TRBJ2-1; D uncertain. TRBV7-1 is an ORF; its function is uncertain. The CDR3 extends over 13 amino acids. Deletions cut 2 bases from V and 7 bases from J, with 9 bases between. CDR3 coding DNA: TGTGCCAGCAGCTCACCCGGTCGGAATGAGCAGTTCTTC. Protein sequence: CASSSPGRNEQFF.

This chain links TRBV28 with TRBJ1-5; tentatively, D is TRBD1 (5 bases). The CDR3 length is 17 residues. Trimming left V 2 bases short and J 0 bases short, with 14 bases between. Per the germline V gene, CDR1 is MDHEN and CDR2 is SYDVKM. CDR3 DNA: TGTGCCAGCAGTTTAGGGGGATCGGGGCCTAGCAATCAGCCCCAGCATTTT. Its protein product is CASSLGGSGPSNQPQHF. The full variable domain, completed using reference TRBV28 and TRBJ1-5, is DVKVTQSSRYLVKRTGEKVFLECVQDMDHENMFWYRQDPGLGLRLIYFSYDVKMKEKGDIPEGYSVSREKKERFSLILESASTNQTSMYLCASSLGGSGPSNQPQHFGDGTRLSIL.

This clone was picked up a small number of times. The V call is TRBV6-8, the J call TRBJ2-2; 7 bases line up with TRBD2. The CDR3 runs to 17 residues. V shed 3 bases and J 4 bases; nucleotides not matched to a gene: 11. In germline, CDR1 is MNHGY, CDR2 SAAAGT. The CDR3 loop is CASSYAGAGASTGELFF. The CDR3 DNA reads TGTGCCAGCAGTTATGCCGGGGCGGGAGCGTCCACCGGGGAGCTGTTTTTT.

This clone rates as medium-sized. The rearrangement joins TRBV6-8 to TRBJ2-7; 9 nucleotides line up with TRBD2. With 0 bases clipped from V and 7 bases from J, the junction kept 7 bases outside the gene matches. The CDR3 is 15 amino acids. CDR1 is MNHGY, CDR2 SAAAGT, per germline. The CDR3 protein is CASSYSLAGLSEQYF. The CDR3 coding sequence is TGTGCCAGCAGTTACTCTCTAGCGGGATTGTCGGAGCAGTACTTC.

This rearrangement joins TRBV11-3 to TRBJ1-2; D is ambiguous. The CDR3 sequence is 15 residues long. Germline assignment: CDR1 SGHNT and CDR2 YENEEA. V lost 5 bases to trimming and J lost 2 bases, with 15 bases between them. The CDR3 DNA follows: TGTGCCAGCAGCCCGACGGACGCTCAGAACTATGGCTACACCTTC. Its protein is CASSPTDAQNYGYTF.

By proportion, this clone is medium-sized. The chain uses TRBV6-8 and TRBJ1-3, with unresolved D. V was trimmed by 6 bases and J by 4 bases, leaving 16 bases between them. The CDR3 consists of 15 residues. CDR1 is MNHGY, CDR2 SAAAGT, per germline. The CDR3 DNA is TGTGCCAGCAGACCCGACCCCATTGGGGGAAACACCATATATTTT. This encodes CASRPDPIGGNTIYF.

The chain links TRBV23-1 to TRBJ1-2, with a weak D call TRBD1 (6 bases). TRBV23-1 is classed as an ORF, of uncertain function. Between the trimmed V and J ends, which lost 4 bases and 8 bases, there was a span of 17 bases. The CDR3 length is 14 residues. CDR3 sequence: CASSPEQGPYGYTF. The DNA of the CDR3 is TGCGCCAGCAGTCCCGAACAGGGCCCGTACGGCTACACCTTC.

The V gene is TRBV16, the J gene TRBJ2-7; D is uncertain. V was clipped by 3 bases and J by 2 bases, with 14 bases between them. The CDR3 is 15 residues long. Germline values: CDR1 KGHSY, CDR2 FQNENV. CDR3: CASSQRRSGTYEQYF. The DNA of the CDR3 is TGTGCCAGCAGCCAGAGGCGGTCAGGTACCTACGAGCAGTACTTC. Together with reference TRBV16 and TRBJ2-7, the CDR3 gives the full variable domain: GEEVAQTPKHLVRGEGQKAKLYCAPIKGHSYVFWYQQVLKNEFKFLISFQNENVFDETGMPKERFSAKCLPNSPCSLEIQATKLEDSAVYFCASSQRRSGTYEQYFGPGTRLTVT.

J is TRBJ1-3 and V is TRBV19; D is ambiguous. This CDR3 is built from 19 residues. Per the germline V gene, CDR1 is LNHDA and CDR2 is SQIVND (reference sequence). V lost 6 bases to trimming and J lost 0 bases, with 24 bases between them. This chain's CDR3 is CASRSPGEALGRSGNTIYF. The CDR3 DNA follows: TGTGCCAGTAGGTCTCCCGGGGAGGCCCTTGGACGCTCTGGAAACACCATATATTTT.